These T cell receptor beta chains were read from a single sample in a study of low-dose radiotherapy and immunotherapy resistance in tumors. TCRdb re-derived calls from the reads in MiXCR, one entry per CDR3 protein. The profile shows just over 90,000 distinct CDR3 sequences, 20% to 25% of them singletons. This sample comprised PBMCs, obtained after low-dose radiotherapy plus immunotherapy. The source of these receptors is a female donor with ovarian cancer. The CDR3 runs from the conserved cysteine through the conserved F or W. A D gene is named only where the DNA matches it firmly. Size is stated for part of the rows, as once, few or many counts, or as a class when the clone is expanded.

clone_size	j_call	cdr3_length	d_call	v_call	cdr3_aa	cdr3_nt
many	TRBJ2-1	11	.	TRBV6-2/TRBV6-3	CATSFENEQFF	TGTGCCACCAGCTTTGAGAATGAGCAGTTCTTC
many	TRBJ2-1	17	.	TRBV4-1	CASSQDWQLGSYNEQFF	TGCGCCAGCAGCCAAGATTGGCAACTTGGATCCTACAATGAGCAGTTCTTC
once	TRBJ1-5	15	.	TRBV18	CASSSTTGFGQPQHF	TGTGCCAGCTCGTCGACTACGGGGTTTGGTCAGCCCCAGCATTTT
many	TRBJ2-2	14	.	TRBV7-8	CASSSIRTTGELFF	TGTGCCAGCAGCTCGATACGCACGACCGGGGAGCTGTTTTTT
many	TRBJ2-1	14	.	TRBV6-2/TRBV6-3	CASSPSFGSDEQFF	TGTGCCAGCAGCCCCTCCTTCGGGAGCGATGAGCAGTTCTTC
many	TRBJ2-1	15	.	TRBV9	CASSFGAGINNEQFF	TGTGCCAGCAGCTTCGGGGCAGGGATAAACAATGAGCAGTTCTTC
many	TRBJ2-1	17	.	TRBV3-1	CASSQDKRAGMDNEQFF	TGTGCCAGCAGCCAAGATAAAAGGGCGGGGATGGACAATGAGCAGTTCTTC
few	TRBJ2-2	16	.	TRBV3-1	CASSQRTGNTGELFFF	.
many	TRBJ1-5	14	TRBD1	TRBV6-2/TRBV6-3	CASRWDRSNQPQHF	TGTGCCAGCAGGTGGGACAGAAGCAATCAGCCCCAGCATTTT
many	TRBJ2-2	15	.	TRBV12-3/TRBV12-4	CASSLSGQGTGELFF	TGTGCCAGCAGTTTATCAGGCCAGGGGACCGGGGAGCTGTTTTTT
.	TRBJ2-3	14	.	TRBV12-3/TRBV12-4	CASSLYGTQDTQYF	TGTGCCAGCAGTTTATACGGGACACAAGATACGCAGTATTTT
few	TRBJ2-5	15	.	TRBV6-2/TRBV6-3	CASSYGTRGQETQYF	TGTGCCAGCAGTTACGGGACAAGGGGCCAAGAGACCCAGTACTTC
many	TRBJ1-5	14	.	TRBV10-3	CAISRDSSNQPQHF	TGTGCCATCAGCCGGGACTCTAGCAATCAGCCCCAGCATTTT
many	TRBJ1-1	18	TRBD1	TRBV6-5	CASSRKTGTGGWVTEAFF	TGTGCCAGCAGCCGAAAAACCGGGACAGGGGGCTGGGTCACTGAAGCTTTCTTT
many	TRBJ1-4	16	.	TRBV5-1	CASSQPTASTNEKLFF	TGCGCCAGCTCGCAACCTACAGCGTCAACTAATGAAAAACTGTTTTTT
many	TRBJ2-1	14	.	TRBV7-9	CASSSTTGRPEQFF	TGTGCCAGCAGTTCGACGACGGGACGACCTGAGCAGTTCTTC
few	TRBJ2-3	13	.	TRBV20-1	CSASHPETDTQYF	TGCAGTGCCAGTCACCCGGAAACTGATACGCAGTATTTT
many	TRBJ2-3	14	TRBD2	TRBV20-1	CSTEGGSGTDTQYF	TGCAGTACCGAAGGCGGGAGTGGGACAGATACGCAGTATTTT
many	TRBJ1-2	18	.	TRBV12-5	CASGLIGLRDISIGGYTF	TGTGCTAGTGGTTTGATTGGGTTGAGGGATATATCCATTGGTGGCTACACCTTC
many	TRBJ2-7	14	TRBD1	TRBV5-1	CASSFGDSSYEQYF	TGCGCCAGCAGCTTTGGGGACAGCTCCTACGAGCAGTACTTC
many	TRBJ2-1	15	.	TRBV5-4	CASSSGAPSYNEQFF	TGTGCCAGCAGCTCAGGGGCCCCATCCTACAATGAGCAGTTCTTC
many	TRBJ2-3	15	.	TRBV7-2	CASSILAAFTDTQYF	TGTGCCAGCAGCATTTTAGCGGCCTTCACAGATACGCAGTATTTT
many	TRBJ1-5	15	.	TRBV6-2/TRBV6-3	CASSYSGRGNQPQHF	TGTGCCAGCAGTTACTCCGGCAGGGGCAATCAGCCCCAGCATTTT
many	TRBJ2-7	14	.	TRBV5-1	CASRLLRETYEQYF	TGCGCCAGCAGGTTACTCCGGGAGACCTACGAGCAGTACTTC
.	TRBJ2-3	15	.	TRBV24-1	CATSDLRGGADTQYF	TGTGCCACCAGTGATTTGAGAGGGGGGGCAGATACGCAGTATTTT
many	TRBJ2-5	15	TRBD2	TRBV19	CASTPRGLASETQYF	TGTGCCAGTACCCCGCGGGGACTAGCAAGTGAGACCCAGTACTTC
many	TRBJ2-7	15	.	TRBV18	CASSGPSWLSYEQYF	TGTGCCAGCTCAGGGCCTAGCTGGCTCTCCTACGAGCAGTACTTC
.	TRBJ2-1	15	TRBD2	TRBV10-3	CAISEGGREYNEQFF	TGTGCCATCAGTGAGGGCGGGAGGGAATACAATGAGCAGTTCTTC
many	TRBJ2-1	13	TRBD2	TRBV7-2	CASSPTGTSGVGF	TGTGCCAGCAGCCCAACCGGGACTAGCGGGGTGGGGTTC
.	TRBJ1-2	15	.	TRBV5-1	CASSSGDALSTGYTF	TGCGCCAGCAGCTCGGGGGACGCTCTATCTACTGGCTACACCTTC
many	TRBJ1-4	18	.	TRBV7-2	CASSLGLVDGALGEKLFF	TGTGCCAGCAGCTTAGGGCTAGTTGACGGCGCCCTAGGTGAAAAACTGTTTTTT
many	TRBJ2-4	15	.	TRBV20-1	CSARPHWGAKNIQYF	TGCAGTGCTAGGCCACATTGGGGAGCCAAAAACATTCAGTACTTC
many	TRBJ1-6	14	.	TRBV20-1	CSADGFLEGSPLHF	TGCAGTGCGGATGGGTTTTTGGAGGGATCACCCCTCCACTTT